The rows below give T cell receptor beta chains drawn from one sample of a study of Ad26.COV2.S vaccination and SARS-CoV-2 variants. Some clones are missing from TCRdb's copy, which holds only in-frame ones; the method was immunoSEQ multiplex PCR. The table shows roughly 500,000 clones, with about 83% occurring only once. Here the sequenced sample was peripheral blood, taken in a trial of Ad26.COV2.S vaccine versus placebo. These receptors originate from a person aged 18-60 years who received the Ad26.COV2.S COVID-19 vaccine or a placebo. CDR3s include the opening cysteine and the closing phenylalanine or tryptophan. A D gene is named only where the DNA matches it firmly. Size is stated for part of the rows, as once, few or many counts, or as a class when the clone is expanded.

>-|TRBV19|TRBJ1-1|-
CASSPGLVMNTEAFF
TGTGCCAGTAGTCCGGGTCTCGTTATGAACACTGAAGCTTTCTTT
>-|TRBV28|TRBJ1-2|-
CASSSRAGSAFF
TGTGCCAGCAGTTCACGAGCAGGTTCGGCTTTCTTC
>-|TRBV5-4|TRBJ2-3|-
CASSSQVFTDTQYF
TGTGCCAGCAGCTCGCAAGTCTTCACAGATACGCAGTATTTT
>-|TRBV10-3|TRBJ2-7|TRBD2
CAISGLAGAGEQYF
TGTGCCATCAGCGGACTAGCGGGAGCCGGCGAGCAGTACTTC
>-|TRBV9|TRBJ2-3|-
CASSVWGTGDTQYF
TGTGCCAGCAGCGTTTGGGGGACGGGAGATACGCAGTATTTT
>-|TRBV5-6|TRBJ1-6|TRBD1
CASTTTGDSPLHF
TGTGCCAGCACTACAACAGGGGATTCACCCCTCCACTTT
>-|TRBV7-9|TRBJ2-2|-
CASSPPRTAGELFF
TGTGCCAGCAGCCCCCCTAGGACGGCCGGGGAGCTGTTTTTT
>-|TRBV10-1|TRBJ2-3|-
CASSQLGEMRTDTQYF
TGCGCCAGCAGCCAGCTGGGGGAGATGAGGACAGATACGCAGTATTTT
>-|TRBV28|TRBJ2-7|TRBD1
CASRDRVFGEQYF
TGTGCCAGCAGAGACAGGGTGTTCGGGGAGCAGTACTTC
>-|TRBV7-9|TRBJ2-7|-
CASSWGVYEQYF
TGTGCCAGCAGCTGGGGAGTGTACGAGCAGTACTTC
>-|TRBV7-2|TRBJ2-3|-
CASSLDGGVVTQYF
TGTGCCAGCAGCTTAGACGGCGGGGTAGTTACGCAGTATTTT
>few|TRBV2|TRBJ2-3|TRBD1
CASRTGQGSDTQYF
TGTGCCAGCAGAACGGGACAGGGTTCCGATACGCAGTATTTT
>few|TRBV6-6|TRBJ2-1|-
CASSYESGLYNEQFF
TGTGCCAGCAGTTACGAATCGGGACTTTACAATGAGCAGTTCTTC
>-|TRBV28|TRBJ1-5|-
CASSLWAGEGSNQPQHF
TGTGCCAGCAGTTTATGGGCAGGGGAAGGCAGCAATCAGCCCCAGCATTTT
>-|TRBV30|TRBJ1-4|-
CAWSGAGGRGRNEKLFF
TGTGCCTGGAGTGGGGCCGGGGGCAGGGGCCGAAATGAAAAACTGTTTTTT
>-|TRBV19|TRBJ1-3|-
CASNTPGRSGNTIYF
TGTGCCAGTAACACCCCCGGAAGGAGCGGAAACACCATATATTTT
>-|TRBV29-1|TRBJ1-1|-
CSIWTGPEAFF
TGCAGCATATGGACCGGCCCCGAAGCTTTCTTT
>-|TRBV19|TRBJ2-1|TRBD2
CASSVLAGLTNEQFF
TGTGCCAGTAGTGTACTAGCGGGACTAACCAATGAGCAGTTCTTC
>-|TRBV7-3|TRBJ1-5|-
CASSPTGHSNQPQHF
TGTGCCAGCAGCCCAACAGGGCATAGCAATCAGCCCCAGCATTTT
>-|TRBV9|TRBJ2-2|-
CASSSTGELFF
TGTGCCAGCAGTAGCACCGGGGAGCTGTTTTTT
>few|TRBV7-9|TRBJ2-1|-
CASSLRSSREFF
TGTGCCAGCAGCTTACGGTCGAGCCGGGAGTTCTTC
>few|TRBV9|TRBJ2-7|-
CASSVGDLFNEQYF
TGTGCCAGCAGCGTGGGGGACCTTTTTAACGAGCAGTACTTC
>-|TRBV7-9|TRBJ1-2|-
CASSPEGEGRGYGYTF
TGTGCCAGCAGCCCAGAAGGAGAGGGCAGAGGCTATGGCTACACCTTC
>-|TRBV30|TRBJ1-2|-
CAWNRRGDWNGYTF
TGTGCCTGGAATCGGAGGGGGGACTGGAATGGCTACACCTTC
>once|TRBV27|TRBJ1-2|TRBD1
CASSFSGQPNYGYTF
TGTGCCAGCAGTTTCTCGGGACAGCCTAACTATGGCTACACCTTC
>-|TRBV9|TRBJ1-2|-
CASSAGSGLPLKYTF
TGTGCCAGCAGCGCCGGATCAGGACTTCCCTTGAAGTACACCTTC
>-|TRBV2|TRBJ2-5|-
CASNRLAAVETQYF
TGTGCCAGCAATCGACTTGCGGCAGTAGAGACCCAGTACTTC
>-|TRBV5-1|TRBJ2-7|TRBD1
CASSLGSFRTGVNEQYF
TGCGCCAGCAGCTTGGGTTCGTTCCGTACAGGGGTCAACGAGCAGTACTTC
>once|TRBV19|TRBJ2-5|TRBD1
CASSTRQGVEETQYF
TGTGCCAGTAGTACCCGACAGGGGGTGGAGGAGACCCAGTACTTC
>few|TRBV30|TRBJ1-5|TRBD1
CAWSLLGQGGQPQHF
TGTGCCTGGAGTCTCCTGGGACAGGGGGGTCAGCCCCAGCATTTT
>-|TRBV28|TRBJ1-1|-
CASSSNRWTEAFF
TGTGCCAGCAGTTCAAACCGGTGGACTGAAGCTTTCTTT
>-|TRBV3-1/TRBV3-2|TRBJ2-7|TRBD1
CASSLGQGGRGEQYF
TGTGCCAGCAGCCTAGGACAGGGGGGAAGGGGCGAGCAGTACTTC
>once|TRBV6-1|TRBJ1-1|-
CASSDRFTEAFF
TGTGCCAGCAGTGACAGGTTCACTGAAGCTTTCTTT
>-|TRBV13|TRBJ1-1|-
CASSKIRNTEAFF
TGTGCCAGCAGCAAAATACGGAACACTGAAGCTTTCTTT
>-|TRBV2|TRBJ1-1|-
CASSQDSGRMNTEAFF
TGTGCCAGCAGTCAAGACAGTGGTAGGATGAACACTGAAGCTTTCTTT
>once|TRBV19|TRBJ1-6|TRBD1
CASSTTGVNSPLHF
TGTGCCAGTAGTACAACAGGGGTAAATTCACCCCTCCACTTT
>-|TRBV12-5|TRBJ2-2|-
CASGLGESTGELFF
TGTGCTAGTGGTTTAGGGGAGAGCACCGGGGAGCTGTTTTTT
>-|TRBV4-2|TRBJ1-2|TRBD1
CASSPQGNYGYTF
TGTGCCAGCAGTCCACAGGGGAACTATGGCTACACCTTC
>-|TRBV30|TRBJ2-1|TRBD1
CAWSWDRGYNEQFF
TGTGCCTGGAGCTGGGACAGGGGTTACAATGAGCAGTTCTTC
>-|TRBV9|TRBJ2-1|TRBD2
CASSALRLAGVNEQFF
TGTGCCAGCAGCGCCCTTAGGCTAGCGGGAGTTAATGAGCAGTTCTTC
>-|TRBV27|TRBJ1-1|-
CASSGYRPMNTEAFF
TGTGCCTCAAGCGGGTACAGACCGATGAACACTGAAGCTTTCTTT
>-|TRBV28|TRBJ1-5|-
CASSLGNQPQHF
TGTGCCAGCAGTCTCGGCAATCAGCCCCAGCATTTT
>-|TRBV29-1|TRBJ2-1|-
CSASRDQTPYNEQFF
TGCAGCGCCTCCCGGGACCAAACCCCCTACAATGAGCAGTTCTTC
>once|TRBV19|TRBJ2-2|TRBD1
CATVGQGGVLGELFF
TGTGCCACCGTCGGACAGGGGGGTGTTTTGGGGGAGCTGTTTTTT
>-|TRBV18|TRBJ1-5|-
CASSASGEPQHF
TGTGCCAGCTCAGCCTCTGGGGAGCCCCAGCATTTT